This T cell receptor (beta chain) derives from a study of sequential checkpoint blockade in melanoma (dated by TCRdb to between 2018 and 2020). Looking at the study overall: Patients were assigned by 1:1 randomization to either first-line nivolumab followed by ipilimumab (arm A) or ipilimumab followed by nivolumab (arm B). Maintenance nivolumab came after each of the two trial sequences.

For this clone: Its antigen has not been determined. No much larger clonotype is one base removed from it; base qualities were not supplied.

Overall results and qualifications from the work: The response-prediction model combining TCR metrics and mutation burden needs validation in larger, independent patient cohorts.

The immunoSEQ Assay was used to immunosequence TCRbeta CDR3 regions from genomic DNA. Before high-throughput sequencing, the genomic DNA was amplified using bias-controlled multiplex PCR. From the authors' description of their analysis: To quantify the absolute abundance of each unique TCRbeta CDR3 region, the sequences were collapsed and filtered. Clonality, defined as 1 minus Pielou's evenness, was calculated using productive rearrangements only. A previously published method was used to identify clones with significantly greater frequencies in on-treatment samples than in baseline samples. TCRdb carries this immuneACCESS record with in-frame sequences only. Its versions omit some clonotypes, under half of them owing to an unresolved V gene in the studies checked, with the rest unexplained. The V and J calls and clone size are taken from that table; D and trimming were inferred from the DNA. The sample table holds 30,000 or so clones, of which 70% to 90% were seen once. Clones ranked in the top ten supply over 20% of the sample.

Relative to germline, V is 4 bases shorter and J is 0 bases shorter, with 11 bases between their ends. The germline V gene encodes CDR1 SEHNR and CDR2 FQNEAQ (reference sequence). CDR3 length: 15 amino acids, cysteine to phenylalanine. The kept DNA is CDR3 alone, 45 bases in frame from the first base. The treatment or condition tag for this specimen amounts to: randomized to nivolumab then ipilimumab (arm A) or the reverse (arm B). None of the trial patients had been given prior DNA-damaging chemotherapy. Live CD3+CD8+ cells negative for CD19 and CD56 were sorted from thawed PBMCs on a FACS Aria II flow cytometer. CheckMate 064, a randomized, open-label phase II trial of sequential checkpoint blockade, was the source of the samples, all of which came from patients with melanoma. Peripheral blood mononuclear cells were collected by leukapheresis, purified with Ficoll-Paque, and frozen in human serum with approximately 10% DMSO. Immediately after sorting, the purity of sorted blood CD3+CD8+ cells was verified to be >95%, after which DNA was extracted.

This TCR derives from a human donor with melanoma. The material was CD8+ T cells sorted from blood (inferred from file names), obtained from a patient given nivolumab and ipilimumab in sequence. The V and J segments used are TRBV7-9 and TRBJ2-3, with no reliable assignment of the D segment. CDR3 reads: CASSSFYPSTDTQYF. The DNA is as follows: TGTGCCAGCAGCTCTTTCTACCCCAGCACAGATACGCAGTATTTT.